The rows below give T cell receptor beta chains drawn from one sample of a study of blood T cell repertoires in COVID-19. Libraries were prepared by immunoSEQ multiplex PCR; TCRdb keeps only in-frame clonotypes and omits some of them. The sample shows about 160,000 clones, 80% of them seen only once. Material: PBMCs or T cells enriched from blood (not recorded which). The receptor set was obtained from a woman aged 55 to 70 who had recovered from COVID-19. CDR3s include the opening cysteine and the closing phenylalanine or tryptophan. A D gene is named only where the DNA matches it firmly. Not all rows give a size; the values are once, few, many and, for expanded clones, a class.

cdr3_aa | cdr3_nt | j_call | clone_size | d_call | v_call
CSVVSSTNRNTEAFF | TGCAGCGTTGTGTCCAGCACAAACAGGAACACTGAAGCTTTCTTT | TRBJ1-1 | few | NA | TRBV29-1
CASKPGQGATNEKLFF | TGTGCCAGCAAACCGGGACAGGGGGCAACTAATGAAAAACTGTTTTTT | TRBJ1-4 | NA | TRBD1 | TRBV19
CASSVTGSGYEQYF | TGTGCCAGCAGCGTTACAGGGTCGGGATACGAGCAGTACTTC | TRBJ2-7 | NA | NA | TRBV9
CASSEAWATEAFF | TGTGCCAGCAGTGAAGCTTGGGCTACTGAAGCTTTCTTT | TRBJ1-1 | NA | NA | TRBV2
CASSQDRLYGYTF | TGTGCCAGCAGCCAAGATCGGTTGTATGGCTACACCTTC | TRBJ1-2 | NA | NA | TRBV3-1/TRBV3-2
CASMGKGAVYGYTF | TGTGCCAGCATGGGCAAGGGGGCCGTCTATGGCTACACCTTC | TRBJ1-2 | NA | TRBD1 | TRBV27
CASSPTGGAAEAFF | TGCGCCAGCAGCCCTACAGGGGGCGCCGCTGAAGCTTTCTTT | TRBJ1-1 | NA | TRBD1 | TRBV5-1
CASSVGGGANTEAFF | TGTGCCAGCAGCGTAGGAGGGGGCGCGAACACTGAAGCTTTCTTT | TRBJ1-1 | NA | TRBD1 | TRBV9
CASYQDRMYF | TGTGCCAGCTACCAGGACAGGATGTACTTC | TRBJ2-7 | NA | TRBD1 | TRBV27
CSVEVNRGIVGNTIYF | TGCAGCGTTGAAGTTAACAGGGGAATAGTTGGAAACACCATATATTTT | TRBJ1-3 | once | TRBD1 | TRBV29-1
CASSYQGGQGNQPQHF | TGTGCCAGCAGTTATCAGGGGGGACAGGGAAATCAGCCCCAGCATTTT | TRBJ1-5 | few | TRBD1 | TRBV6-5